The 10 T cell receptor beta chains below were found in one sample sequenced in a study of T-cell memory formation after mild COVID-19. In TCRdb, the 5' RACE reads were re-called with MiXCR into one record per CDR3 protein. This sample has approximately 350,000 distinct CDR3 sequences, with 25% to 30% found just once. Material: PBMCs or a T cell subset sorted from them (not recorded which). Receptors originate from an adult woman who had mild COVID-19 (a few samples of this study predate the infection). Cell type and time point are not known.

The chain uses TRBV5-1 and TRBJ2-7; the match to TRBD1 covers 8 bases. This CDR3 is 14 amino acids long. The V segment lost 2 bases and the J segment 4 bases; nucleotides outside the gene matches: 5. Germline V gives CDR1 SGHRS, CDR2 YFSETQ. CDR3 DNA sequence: TGCGCCAGCAGCTTTCAGGGGGCCCCTTACGAGCAGTACTTC. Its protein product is CASSFQGAPYEQYF.

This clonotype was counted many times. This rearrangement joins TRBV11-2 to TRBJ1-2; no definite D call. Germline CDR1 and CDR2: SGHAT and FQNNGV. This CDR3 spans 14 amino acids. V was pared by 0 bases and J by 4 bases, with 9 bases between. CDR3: CASSLESRFYGYTF. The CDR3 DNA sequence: TGTGCCAGCAGCTTAGAATCCAGGTTCTATGGCTACACCTTC.

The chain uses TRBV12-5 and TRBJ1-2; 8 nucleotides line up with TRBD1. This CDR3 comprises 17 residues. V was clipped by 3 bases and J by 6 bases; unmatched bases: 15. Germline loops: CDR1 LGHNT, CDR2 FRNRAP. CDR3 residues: CASGFHPGGAPEDGYTF. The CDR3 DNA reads TGTGCTAGTGGTTTTCATCCAGGGGGCGCCCCGGAGGATGGCTACACCTTC. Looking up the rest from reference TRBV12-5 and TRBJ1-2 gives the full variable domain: DARVTQTPRHKVTEMGQEVTMRCQPILGHNTVFWYRQTMMQGLELLAYFRNRAPLDDSGMPKDRFSAEMPDATLATLKIQPSEPRDSAVYFCASGFHPGGAPEDGYTFGSGTRLTVV.

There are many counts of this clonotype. The CDR3 is CASSADRVVGLADNEQFF. In DNA form, the CDR3 reads TGTGCCAGCAGTGCCGACAGGGTAGTTGGACTAGCGGACAATGAGCAGTTCTTC. This chain links TRBV6-4 with TRBJ2-1, with 10 bases identical to TRBD2. Germline trimming cut 4 bases from V and 5 bases from J; bases unmatched to any gene: 14. The V gene's germline CDR1 is MRHNA and CDR2 SNTAGT. The CDR3 is 18 residues long.

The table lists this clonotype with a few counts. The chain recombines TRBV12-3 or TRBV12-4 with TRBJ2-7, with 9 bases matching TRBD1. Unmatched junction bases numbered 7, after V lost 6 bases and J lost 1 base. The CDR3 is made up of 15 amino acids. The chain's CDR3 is CASRPTGGPSYEQYF. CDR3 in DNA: TGTGCCAGCAGGCCTACAGGGGGCCCATCCTACGAGCAGTACTTC.

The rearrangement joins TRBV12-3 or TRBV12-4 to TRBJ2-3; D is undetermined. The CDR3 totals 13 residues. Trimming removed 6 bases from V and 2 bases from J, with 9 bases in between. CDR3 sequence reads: CASRREDTDTQYF. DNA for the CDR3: TGTGCCAGCAGGCGCGAGGACACAGATACGCAGTATTTT.

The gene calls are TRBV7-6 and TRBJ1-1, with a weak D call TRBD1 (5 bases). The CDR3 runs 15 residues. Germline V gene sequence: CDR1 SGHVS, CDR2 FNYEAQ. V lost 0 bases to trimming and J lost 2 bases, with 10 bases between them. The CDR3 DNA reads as TGTGCCAGCAGCTTAGCGCGTAGGGGAAACACTGAAGCTTTCTTT. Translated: CASSLARRGNTEAFF.

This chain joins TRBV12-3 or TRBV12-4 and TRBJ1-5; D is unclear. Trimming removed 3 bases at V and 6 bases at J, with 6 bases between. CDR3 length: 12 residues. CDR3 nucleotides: TGTGCCAGCAGTTTTGACCGTCAGCCCCAGCATTTT. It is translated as CASSFDRQPQHF.

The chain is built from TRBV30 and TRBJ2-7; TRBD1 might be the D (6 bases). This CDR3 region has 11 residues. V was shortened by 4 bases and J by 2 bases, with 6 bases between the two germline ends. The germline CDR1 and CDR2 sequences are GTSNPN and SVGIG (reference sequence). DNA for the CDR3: TGTGCCTGGACAGGGGCCTACGAGCAGTACTTC. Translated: CAWTGAYEQYF.

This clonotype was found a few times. The CDR3 coding sequence is TGTGCCAGCAGCTTGTCTAGACGGGCAGATACGCAGTATTTT. Its translation is CASSLSRRADTQYF. The chain links TRBV5-4 to TRBJ2-3; D unresolved. This CDR3 is built from 14 residues. With 1 base removed from V and 4 bases from J, the gap between germline ends came to 10 bases. Germline assignment: CDR1 SGHNT and CDR2 YYREEE (reference sequence).